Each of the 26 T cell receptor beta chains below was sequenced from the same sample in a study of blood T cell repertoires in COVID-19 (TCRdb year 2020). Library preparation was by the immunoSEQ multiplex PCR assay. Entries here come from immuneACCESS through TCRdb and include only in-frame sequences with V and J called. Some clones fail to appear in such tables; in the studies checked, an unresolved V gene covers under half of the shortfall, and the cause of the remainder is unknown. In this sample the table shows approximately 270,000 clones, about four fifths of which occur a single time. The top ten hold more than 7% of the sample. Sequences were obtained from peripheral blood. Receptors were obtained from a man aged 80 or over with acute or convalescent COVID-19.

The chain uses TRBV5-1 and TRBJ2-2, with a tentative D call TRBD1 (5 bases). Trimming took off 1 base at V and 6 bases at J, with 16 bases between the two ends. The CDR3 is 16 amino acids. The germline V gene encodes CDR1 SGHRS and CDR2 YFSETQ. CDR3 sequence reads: CASSLQSQGASGELFF. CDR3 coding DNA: TGCGCCAGCAGCTTGCAGAGCCAAGGGGCCTCCGGGGAGCTGTTTTTT.

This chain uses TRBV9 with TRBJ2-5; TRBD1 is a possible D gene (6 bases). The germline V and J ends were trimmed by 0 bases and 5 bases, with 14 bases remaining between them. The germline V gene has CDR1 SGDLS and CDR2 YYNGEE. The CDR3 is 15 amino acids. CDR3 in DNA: TGTGCCAGCAGCGTAGGAGGTGCCAGGGGTGAGACCCAGTACTTC. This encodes CASSVGGARGETQYF.

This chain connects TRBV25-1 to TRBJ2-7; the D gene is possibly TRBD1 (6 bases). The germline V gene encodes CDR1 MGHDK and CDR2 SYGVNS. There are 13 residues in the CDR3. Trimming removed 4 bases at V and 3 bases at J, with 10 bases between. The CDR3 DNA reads TGTGCCAGCAGTGCGACAGGTTTCTACGAGCAGTACTTC. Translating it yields CASSATGFYEQYF.

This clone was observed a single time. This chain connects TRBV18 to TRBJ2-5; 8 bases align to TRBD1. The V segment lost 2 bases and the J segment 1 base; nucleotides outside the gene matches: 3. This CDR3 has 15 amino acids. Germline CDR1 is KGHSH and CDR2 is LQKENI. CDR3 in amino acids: CASSPGQGSQETQYF. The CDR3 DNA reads TGTGCCAGCTCACCAGGACAGGGCAGCCAAGAGACCCAGTACTTC. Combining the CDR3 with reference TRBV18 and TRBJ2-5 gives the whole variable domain NAGVMQNPRHLVRRRGQEARLRCSPMKGHSHVYWYRQLPEEGLKFMVYLQKENIIDESGMPKERFSAEFPKEGPSILRIQQVVRGDSAAYFCASSPGQGSQETQYFGPGTRLLVL.

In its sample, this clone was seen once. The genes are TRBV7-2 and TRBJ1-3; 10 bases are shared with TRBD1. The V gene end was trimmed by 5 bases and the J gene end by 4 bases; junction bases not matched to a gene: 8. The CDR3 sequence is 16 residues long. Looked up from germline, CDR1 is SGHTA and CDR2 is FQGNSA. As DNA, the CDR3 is TGTGCCAGCAGCCAGCGGGGGACAGGGGCAGGAAACACCATATATTTT. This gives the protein CASSQRGTGAGNTIYF.

The CDR3 DNA is TGCGCCAGCAGTATGGGGACTAGCGGGTTCTACGAGCAGTACTTC. It encodes CASSMGTSGFYEQYF. The chain has TRBV5-1 and TRBJ2-7; 12 nucleotides agree with TRBD2. Germline trimming cut 5 bases from V and 3 bases from J; bases unmatched to any gene: 6. The CDR3 is made up of 15 amino acids. The germline V gene has CDR1 SGHRS and CDR2 YFSETQ.

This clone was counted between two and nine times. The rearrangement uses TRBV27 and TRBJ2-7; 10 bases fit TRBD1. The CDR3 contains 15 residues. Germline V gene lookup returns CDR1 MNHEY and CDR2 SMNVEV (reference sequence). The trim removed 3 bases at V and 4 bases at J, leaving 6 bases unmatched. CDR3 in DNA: TGTGCCAGCAGTTTTTATTCGGGACAGGGGTACGAGCAGTACTTC. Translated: CASSFYSGQGYEQYF.

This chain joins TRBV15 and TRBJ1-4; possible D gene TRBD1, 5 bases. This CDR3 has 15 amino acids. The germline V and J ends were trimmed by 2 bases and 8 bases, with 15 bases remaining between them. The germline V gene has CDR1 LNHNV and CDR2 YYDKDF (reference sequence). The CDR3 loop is CATSRTAGGNEKLFF. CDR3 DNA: TGTGCCACCAGCAGAACAGCGGGGGGGAACGAAAAACTGTTTTTT. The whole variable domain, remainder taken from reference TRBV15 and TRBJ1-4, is DAMVIQNPRYQVTQFGKPVTLSCSQTLNHNVMYWYQQKSSQAPKLLFHYYDKDFNNEADTPDNFQSRRPNTSFCFLDIRSPGLGDTAMYLCATSRTAGGNEKLFFGSGTQLSVL.

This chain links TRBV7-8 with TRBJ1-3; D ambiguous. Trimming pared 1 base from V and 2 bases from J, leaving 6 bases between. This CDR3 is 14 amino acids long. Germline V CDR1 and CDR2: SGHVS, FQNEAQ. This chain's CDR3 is CASSLGQAGNTIYF. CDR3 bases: TGTGCCAGCAGCTTAGGGCAGGCTGGAAACACCATATATTTT. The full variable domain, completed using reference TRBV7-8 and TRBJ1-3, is GAGVSQSPRYKVAKRGQDVALRCDPISGHVSLFWYQQALGQGPEFLTYFQNEAQLDKSGLPSDRFFAERPEGSVSTLKIQRTQQEDSAVYLCASSLGQAGNTIYFGEGSWLTVV.

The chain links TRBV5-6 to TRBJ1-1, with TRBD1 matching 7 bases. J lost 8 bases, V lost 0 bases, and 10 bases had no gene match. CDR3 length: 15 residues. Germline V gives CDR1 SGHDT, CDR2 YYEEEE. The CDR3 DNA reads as TGTGCCAGCAGCTTGGGCACAGGGGCTTACAGGGAAGCTTTCTTT. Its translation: CASSLGTGAYREAFF.

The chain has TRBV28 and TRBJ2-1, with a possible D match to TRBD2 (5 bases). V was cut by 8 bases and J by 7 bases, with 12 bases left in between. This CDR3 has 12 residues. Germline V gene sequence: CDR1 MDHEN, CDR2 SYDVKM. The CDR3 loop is CASLGLANEQFF. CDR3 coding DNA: TGTGCCAGCCTGGGTCTAGCAAATGAGCAGTTCTTC. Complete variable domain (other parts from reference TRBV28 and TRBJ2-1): DVKVTQSSRYLVKRTGEKVFLECVQDMDHENMFWYRQDPGLGLRLIYFSYDVKMKEKGDIPEGYSVSREKKERFSLILESASTNQTSMYLCASLGLANEQFFGPGTRLTVL.

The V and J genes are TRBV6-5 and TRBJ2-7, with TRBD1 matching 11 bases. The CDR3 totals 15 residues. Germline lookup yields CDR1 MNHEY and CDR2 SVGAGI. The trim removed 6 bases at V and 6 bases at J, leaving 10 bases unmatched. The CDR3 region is CASRRNRDRGIEQYF. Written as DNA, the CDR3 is TGTGCCAGCAGACGTAACCGGGACAGGGGGATCGAGCAGTACTTC.

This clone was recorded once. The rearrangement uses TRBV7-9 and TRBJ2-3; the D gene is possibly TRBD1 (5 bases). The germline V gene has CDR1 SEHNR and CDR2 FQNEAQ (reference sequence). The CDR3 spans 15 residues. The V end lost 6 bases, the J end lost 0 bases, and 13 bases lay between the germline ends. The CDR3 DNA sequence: TGTGCCAGCAGTTCCCCAGGGCATAGCACAGATACGCAGTATTTT. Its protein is CASSSPGHSTDTQYF.

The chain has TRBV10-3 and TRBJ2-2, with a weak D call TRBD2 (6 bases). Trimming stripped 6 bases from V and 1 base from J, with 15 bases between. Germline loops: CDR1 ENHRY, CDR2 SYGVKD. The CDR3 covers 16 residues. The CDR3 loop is CAIRGERALNTGELFF. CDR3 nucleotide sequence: TGTGCCATCAGGGGGGAGCGGGCCCTGAACACCGGGGAGCTGTTTTTT.

For the CDR3, the DNA is TGTGCCAGCAGCCTTTATTTGTGGACCGATGGGGGGAACATTCAGTACTTC. Amino acids: CASSLYLWTDGGNIQYF. The rearrangement joins TRBV5-5 to TRBJ2-4; a possible D gene is TRBD2 (6 bases). The CDR3 has 17 amino acids. CDR1 and CDR2 (germline): SGHKS, YYEKEE (reference sequence). The germline V and J ends were trimmed by 4 bases and 7 bases, with 24 bases remaining between them.

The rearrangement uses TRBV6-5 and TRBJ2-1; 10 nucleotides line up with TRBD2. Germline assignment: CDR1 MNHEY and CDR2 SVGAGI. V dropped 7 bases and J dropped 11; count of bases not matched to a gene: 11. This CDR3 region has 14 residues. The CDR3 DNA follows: TGTGCCAGCAACGAGCGGGGGGGGCGGTTAAAGCAGTTCTTC. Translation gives CASNERGGRLKQFF.

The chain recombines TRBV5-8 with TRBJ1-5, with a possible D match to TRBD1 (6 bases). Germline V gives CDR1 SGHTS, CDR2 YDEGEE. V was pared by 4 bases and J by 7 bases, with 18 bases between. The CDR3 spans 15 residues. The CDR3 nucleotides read TGTGCCAGCAGCAGGGCTACTATGAGGGGGCAGCCCCAGCATTTT. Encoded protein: CASSRATMRGQPQHF.

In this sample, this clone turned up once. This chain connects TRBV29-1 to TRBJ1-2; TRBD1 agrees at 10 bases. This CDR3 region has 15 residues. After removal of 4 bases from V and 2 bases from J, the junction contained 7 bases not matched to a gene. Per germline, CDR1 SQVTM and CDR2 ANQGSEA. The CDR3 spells CSVAGGTGVNYGYTF. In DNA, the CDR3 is TGCAGCGTTGCAGGGGGGACAGGGGTGAACTATGGCTACACCTTC.

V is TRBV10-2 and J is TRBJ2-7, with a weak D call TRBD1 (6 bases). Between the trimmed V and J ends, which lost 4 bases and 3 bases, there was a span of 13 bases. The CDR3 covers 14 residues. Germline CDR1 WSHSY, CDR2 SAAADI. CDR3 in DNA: TGCGCCAGCAGTGGGTCGGGGACATTCTACGAGCAGTACTTC. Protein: CASSGSGTFYEQYF.

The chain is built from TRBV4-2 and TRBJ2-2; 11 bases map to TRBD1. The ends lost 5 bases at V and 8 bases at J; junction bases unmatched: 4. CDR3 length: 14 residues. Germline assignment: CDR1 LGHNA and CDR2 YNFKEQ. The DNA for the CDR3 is TGTGCCAGCAGCAAGGACAGGGGGCAAGGGGAGCTGTTTTTT. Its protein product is CASSKDRGQGELFF.

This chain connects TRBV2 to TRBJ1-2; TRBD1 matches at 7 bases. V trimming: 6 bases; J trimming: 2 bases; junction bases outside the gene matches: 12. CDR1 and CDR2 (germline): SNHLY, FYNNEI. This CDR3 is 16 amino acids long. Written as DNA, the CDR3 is TGTGCCAGCAGCGTTATCCGGCAGGGGGACAACTATGGCTACACCTTC. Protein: CASSVIRQGDNYGYTF.

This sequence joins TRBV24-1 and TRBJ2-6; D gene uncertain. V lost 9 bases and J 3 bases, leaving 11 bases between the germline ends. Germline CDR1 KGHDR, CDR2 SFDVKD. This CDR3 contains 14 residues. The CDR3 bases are TGTGCCACCCAGGCAACAATTGGGGCCAACGTCCTGACTTTC. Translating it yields CATQATIGANVLTF.

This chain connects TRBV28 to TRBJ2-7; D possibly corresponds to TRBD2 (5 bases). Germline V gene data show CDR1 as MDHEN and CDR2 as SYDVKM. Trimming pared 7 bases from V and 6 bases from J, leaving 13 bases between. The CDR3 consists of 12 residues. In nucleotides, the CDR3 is TGTGCCAGCATGGGGTGGAGGACCGAGCAGTACTTC. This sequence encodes CASMGWRTEQYF.

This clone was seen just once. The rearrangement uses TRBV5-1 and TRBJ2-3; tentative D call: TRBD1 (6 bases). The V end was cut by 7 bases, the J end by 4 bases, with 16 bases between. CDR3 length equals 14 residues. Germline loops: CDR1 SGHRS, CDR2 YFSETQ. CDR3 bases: TGCGCCAGCCGCCAGGGGTCCTTCTCAGATACGCAGTATTTT. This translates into CASRQGSFSDTQYF. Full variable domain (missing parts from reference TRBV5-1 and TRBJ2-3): KAGVTQTPRYLIKTRGQQVTLSCSPISGHRSVSWYQQTPGQGLQFLFEYFSETQRNKGNFPGRFSGRQFSNSRSEMNVSTLELGDSALYLCASRQGSFSDTQYFGPGTRLTVL.

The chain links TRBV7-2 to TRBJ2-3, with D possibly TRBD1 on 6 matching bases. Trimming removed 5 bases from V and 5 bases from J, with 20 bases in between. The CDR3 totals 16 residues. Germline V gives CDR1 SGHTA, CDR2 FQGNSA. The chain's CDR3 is CASSTRPQGRRDTQYF. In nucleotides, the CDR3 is TGTGCCAGCAGCACTAGACCACAGGGCAGGAGAGATACGCAGTATTTT.

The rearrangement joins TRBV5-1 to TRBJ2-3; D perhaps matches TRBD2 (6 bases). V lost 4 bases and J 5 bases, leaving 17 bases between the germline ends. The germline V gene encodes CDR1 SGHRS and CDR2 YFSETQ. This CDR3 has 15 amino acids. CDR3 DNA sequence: TGCGCCAGCAGCCCCGGAGGGACGCGTGGAGATACGCAGTATTTT. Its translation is CASSPGGTRGDTQYF.